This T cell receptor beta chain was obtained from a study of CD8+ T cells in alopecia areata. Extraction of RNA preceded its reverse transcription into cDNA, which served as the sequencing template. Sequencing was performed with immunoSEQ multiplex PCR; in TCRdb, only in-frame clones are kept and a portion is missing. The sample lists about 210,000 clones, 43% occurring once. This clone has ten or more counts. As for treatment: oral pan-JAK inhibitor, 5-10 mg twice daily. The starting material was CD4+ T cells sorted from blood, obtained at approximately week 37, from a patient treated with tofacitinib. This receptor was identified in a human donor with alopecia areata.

The CDR3 DNA reads TGCGCCAGCAGCTCGGGACAGGGGGTCGAAAATGAGCAGTTCTTC. This encodes CASSSGQGVENEQFF. The chain combines TRBV5-1 with TRBJ2-1; 11 nucleotides align to TRBD1. CDR1 is SGHRS and CDR2 is YFSETQ in the germline V gene. With 3 bases clipped from V and 7 bases from J, the junction kept 6 bases outside the gene matches. This CDR3 contains 15 residues.